Below are 16 T cell receptor beta chains sequenced from a single sample in a study of blood T cell repertoires in COVID-19. Repertoires were generated with immunoSEQ multiplex PCR, while TCRdb's copy carries only in-frame clones and drops some. The top ten clones hold approximately 15% of a sample with around 60,000 clones, 70% to 90% of them seen once. The sample consisted of peripheral blood. The receptors were sampled from a man older than 75 with acute or convalescent COVID-19.

This chain links TRBV6-1 with TRBJ1-5, with D unresolved. Trimming took 7 bases from V and 1 from J, leaving 14 bases between them. This CDR3 comprises 15 residues. Germline V CDR1 and CDR2: MNHNS, SASEGT. CDR3 nucleotide sequence: TGTGCCAGCACTCTGACGGCGGTAAGCAATCAGCCCCAGCATTTT. Encoded protein: CASTLTAVSNQPQHF.

The table lists this clone with a few counts. This chain uses TRBV20-1 with TRBJ1-2, with D possibly matching TRBD1 (5 bases). The germline V and J ends were trimmed by 3 bases and 1 base, with 9 bases remaining between them. The CDR3 runs 13 residues. Germline V gene sequence: CDR1 DFQATT, CDR2 SNEGSKA (reference sequence). The CDR3, as DNA: TGCAGTGCTAGTGCAGGGATTAACTATGGCTACACCTTC. Its translation is CSASAGINYGYTF.

This rearrangement joins TRBV21-1 to TRBJ2-3; no check of the table's D call, TRBD2, against the DNA was made. TRBV21-1 is a pseudogene locus. The CDR3 is 14 amino acids. In nucleotides, the CDR3 is TGTGCCCCCAGGGGAGCGGGGGGCACAGATACGCAGTATTTT. As protein: CAPRGAGGTDTQYF.

The table lists this clone with a count of one. V and J are TRBV19 and TRBJ1-4; D possibly corresponds to TRBD1 (5 bases). Trimming left V 8 bases short and J 3 bases short, with 13 bases between. The V gene's germline CDR1 is LNHDA and CDR2 SQIVND (reference sequence). This CDR3 is built from 14 residues. In DNA, the CDR3 is TGTGCCAGTGGTAGGGGAGTTGCTAATGAAAAACTGTTTTTT. Translating it yields CASGRGVANEKLFF. Complete variable domain (other parts from reference TRBV19 and TRBJ1-4): DGGITQSPKYLFRKEGQNVTLSCEQNLNHDAMYWYRQDPGQGLRLIYYSQIVNDFQKGDIAEGYSVSREKKESFPLTVTSAQKNPTAFYLCASGRGVANEKLFFGSGTQLSVL.

The chain has TRBV5-6 and TRBJ1-5, with 7 bases lining up with TRBD1. The length of the CDR3 is 15 residues. Per germline, CDR1 SGHDT and CDR2 YYEEEE. V shed 2 bases and J 2 bases; nucleotides not matched to a gene: 4. Here the CDR3 DNA reads TGTGCCAGCAGCTTCGCAGGGGGAGGCAATCAGCCCCAGCATTTT. This translates into CASSFAGGGNQPQHF.

This clone was detected only a few times. This rearrangement joins TRBV19 to TRBJ2-7; 7 bases fit TRBD2. The length of the CDR3 is 15 residues. The V segment lost 3 bases and the J segment 4 bases; nucleotides outside the gene matches: 9. CDR1 is LNHDA, CDR2 SQIVND, per germline (reference sequence). CDR3 sequence (DNA): TGTGCCAGTAGTATGAGCGGGGTTAGTAGGTACGAGCAGTACTTC. Translating gives CASSMSGVSRYEQYF.

This chain links TRBV9 with TRBJ1-4, with D perhaps matching TRBD1 (5 bases). Looked up from germline, CDR1 is SGDLS and CDR2 is YYNGEE. The V end was cut by 4 bases, the J end by 0 bases, with 10 bases between. The CDR3 length is 15 residues. The CDR3 protein is CASSLSTATNEKLFF. DNA for the CDR3: TGTGCCAGCAGCCTTTCGACAGCAACTAATGAAAAACTGTTTTTT.

V and J are TRBV19 and TRBJ1-2, with a tentative D call TRBD1 (5 bases). V lost 5 bases, J lost 4 bases, and 17 bases lay in between. This CDR3 is built from 15 residues. From germline, CDR1 is LNHDA and CDR2 SQIVND (reference sequence). CDR3 DNA sequence: TGTGCCAGTAGTCAGCCCCGCCGGGGGGGCTATGGCTACACCTTC. Encoded protein: CASSQPRRGGYGYTF.

This sequence joins TRBV18 and TRBJ1-1, with D possibly TRBD1 on 5 matching bases. Trimming removed 3 bases at V and 6 bases at J, with 14 bases between. Germline V lookup: CDR1 KGHSH, CDR2 LQKENI. The CDR3 is made up of 14 amino acids. The CDR3 reads CASSPQGLEAEAFF. DNA of the CDR3: TGTGCCAGCTCACCCCAGGGACTGGAGGCTGAAGCTTTCTTT.

The sample holds a few counts of this clone. V usage is TRBV6-5 and J usage is TRBJ1-2; 9 positions match TRBD1. The CDR3 is 15 residues long. Germline-derived CDR1 and CDR2 are MNHEY and SVGAGI. After removal of 0 bases from V and 10 bases from J, the junction contained 9 bases not matched to a gene. CDR3 sequence: CASSYSNRGQGAYTF. For the CDR3, the DNA is TGTGCCAGCAGTTACTCGAATCGGGGACAGGGTGCCTACACCTTC.

The chain employs TRBV19 and TRBJ2-5, with 9 bases identical to TRBD1. The CDR3 has 15 amino acids. J gave up 5 bases and V 5 bases, and 9 bases lay outside the gene matches. Germline CDR1 reads LNHDA; CDR2 reads SQIVND (reference sequence). Here the CDR3 DNA reads TGTGCCAGTAGTGCGGACAGGGGAAGAGAGGAGACCCAGTACTTC. This translates into CASSADRGREETQYF.

The chain couples TRBV18 to TRBJ1-1, with D tentatively TRBD1 (5 bases). Per the germline V gene, CDR1 is KGHSH and CDR2 is LQKENI. CDR3 size: 12 residues. V was clipped by 6 bases and J by 11 bases, with 16 bases between them. Here the CDR3 DNA reads TGTGCCAGCTCGACCTTCGGGGGTGAGGCTTTCTTT. Translation: CASSTFGGEAFF.

V is TRBV7-6 and J is TRBJ2-6; 9 bases align to TRBD1. The CDR3 has 19 residues. Looked up from germline, CDR1 is SGHVS and CDR2 is FNYEAQ. Trimming at V came to 4 bases and at J to 0 bases, leaving 10 bases not matched to a gene. The CDR3: CASSSTRTGVFSGANVLTF. The DNA for the CDR3 is TGTGCCAGCAGCTCCACTCGGACAGGGGTCTTCTCTGGGGCCAACGTCCTGACTTTC.

This clone appeared a few times. The gene calls are TRBV15 and TRBJ1-2, with D perhaps TRBD1 (6 bases). The V gene's germline CDR1 is LNHNV and CDR2 YYDKDF (reference sequence). Trimming shortened V by 3 bases and J by 3 bases, and 11 bases separated the two germline ends. The CDR3 is 14 residues long. The CDR3 DNA sequence: TGTGCCACCAGCAGCGGGACAATCTACTATGGCTACACCTTC. Its protein is CATSSGTIYYGYTF.

Here the CDR3 DNA reads TGTGCCAGCAGCCCCCGGCGGTACGAGCAGTACTTC. It specifies CASSPRRYEQYF. V is TRBV28 and J is TRBJ2-7; no definite D call. The germline V gene encodes CDR1 MDHEN and CDR2 SYDVKM. CDR3 length equals 12 residues. V lost 6 bases and J lost 4, with 10 bases in between.

The rearrangement joins TRBV6-4 to TRBJ1-1; D unclear. The CDR3 covers 14 residues. V shed 6 bases and J shed 1 base, with 12 bases lying between them. Looked up from germline, CDR1 is MRHNA and CDR2 is SNTAGT. This CDR3 reads CASSREWQNTEAFF. The CDR3 nucleotides read TGTGCCAGCAGCCGGGAATGGCAGAACACTGAAGCTTTCTTT.